The sequence of this TCR beta chain was determined in a study of OX40 agonist ivuxolimab in advanced cancers. Germline-derived CDR1 and CDR2 are MNHEY and SMNVEV (reference sequence). The V end lost 2 bases, the J end lost 10 bases, and 9 bases lay between the germline ends. This CDR3 comprises 13 residues. Here immunoSEQ multiplex PCR was the method, and the copy in TCRdb shows in-frame clones only, minus some. The sample lists about 50,000 clones; approximately 91% were seen once. The material sequenced was CD4+ or CD8+ T cells sorted from blood, taken in a trial of the OX40 agonist ivuxolimab. The J gene is TRBJ1-6, the V gene TRBV27; D not certain. This TCR was recovered from an adult with an advanced solid tumor such as melanoma, head and neck, liver or kidney cancer. The chain's CDR3 is CASSLNGNSPLHF. The CDR3 region has the DNA TGTGCCAGCAGTTTAAATGGGAACTCACCCCTCCACTTT.